Below are 30 T cell receptor beta chains sequenced from a single sample in a study of CXCR3-negative and CXCR3-positive naive CD8 T cells. Through 5' RACE with UMI labels, the TRB cDNA libraries were prepared. TCRdb re-analyzed the 5' RACE reads; it lists each CDR3 protein once, without DNA. Seen in this sample are about 3,400 distinct CDR3 sequences; the ten most common clones hold about 2.2%. Input material: naive CXCR3- CD8+ T cells from blood. The sample's subset: CD45RO-CCR7+CD27+CD95- naive CD8+ T cells lacking CXCR3 (TNR3-). The receptor source for this set is a human donor in good health. Some clones in this sample may be carry-over from other donors' samples.

This clonotype is deemed medium-sized by its frequency. The chain combines TRBV13 with TRBJ2-1. The CDR3 consists of 14 residues. Looked up from germline, CDR1 is PRHDT and CDR2 is FYEKMQ (reference sequence). The chain's CDR3 is CASSQPSEGNEQFF.

The chain employs TRBV30 and TRBJ2-7; TCRdb returns TRBD1, unconfirmable since there is no DNA. The germline V gene encodes CDR1 GTSNPN and CDR2 SVGIG (reference sequence). This CDR3 spans 17 amino acids. CDR3 residues: CAWSGLRDRGLLYEQYF.

Frequency places this clonotype as medium-sized. The rearrangement links TRBV20-1 to TRBJ2-3; TCRdb gives TRBD1 as the D gene, but with no DNA this cannot be confirmed. Germline values: CDR1 DFQATT, CDR2 SNEGSKA (reference sequence). The CDR3 runs 13 residues. The CDR3 spells CSAPEGVTDTQYF.

The rearrangement links TRBV29-1 to TRBJ1-2; the D gene TCRdb calls, TRBD1, cannot be checked with no DNA. The germline gives CDR1 SQVTM, CDR2 ANQGSEA. The CDR3 loop spans 15 amino acids. CDR3 sequence: CSAINPTGLNYGYTF.

V usage is TRBV11-3 and J usage is TRBJ1-2. The germline V gene encodes CDR1 SGHNT and CDR2 YENEEA. There are 15 residues in the CDR3. The CDR3 here is CASSLYSPGGNGYTF.

This clonotype is labeled medium-sized based on frequency. This chain uses TRBV4-2 with TRBJ1-2; TCRdb outputs TRBD1, but without DNA this stays unchecked. The CDR3 contains 13 residues. Germline V gives CDR1 LGHNA, CDR2 YNFKEQ. CDR3 protein: CASSHGTAYGYTF.

This clonotype is classed as large by frequency. The gene calls are TRBV19 and TRBJ1-5; checking the TCRdb D call of TRBD1 is not possible without DNA. Looked up from germline, CDR1 is LNHDA and CDR2 is SQIVND (reference sequence). The CDR3 is 15 residues long. Here the CDR3 reads CASSGHGTDNQPQHF. Full variable domain (remainder filled in from reference TRBV19 and TRBJ1-5): DGGITQSPKYLFRKEGQNVTLSCEQNLNHDAMYWYRQDPGQGLRLIYYSQIVNDFQKGDIAEGYSVSREKKESFPLTVTSAQKNPTAFYLCASSGHGTDNQPQHFGDGTRLSIL.

This clonotype is labeled medium-sized (0.01 to 0.1%) based on frequency. This chain connects TRBV4-2 to TRBJ2-7; TCRdb's D gene call, TRBD1, goes unchecked for lack of DNA. The germline V gene encodes CDR1 LGHNA and CDR2 YNFKEQ. The CDR3 sequence is 14 residues long. The CDR3 loop reads CASSLEIQGYEQYF.

The V call is TRBV6-6, the J call TRBJ2-1; TCRdb names TRBD1, which stays unverified in the absence of DNA. CDR1 and CDR2 (germline): MNHNY, SVGAGI (reference sequence). This CDR3 contains 14 residues. The CDR3 spells CASKNSREGDEQFF.

The V and J genes are TRBV19 and TRBJ2-3; the D gene TCRdb calls, TRBD2, cannot be checked with no DNA. The CDR3 runs 18 residues. Germline assignment: CDR1 LNHDA and CDR2 SQIVND (reference sequence). The CDR3 sequence is CASSRGLAGVSRTDTQYF.

By frequency, this clonotype registers medium-sized (0.01 to 0.1%). This chain joins TRBV20-1 and TRBJ1-1. This CDR3 has 14 residues. CDR1 is DFQATT, CDR2 SNEGSKA, per germline (reference sequence). The chain's CDR3 is CSARGTAINTEAFF.

In terms of frequency, this clonotype is medium-sized (0.01 to 0.1%). This sequence joins TRBV7-3 and TRBJ2-7; TCRdb's D call, TRBD1, is unchecked because there is no DNA. Germline V CDR1 and CDR2: SGHTA, FQGTGA. The CDR3 covers 13 residues. The CDR3 is CASSPAGDYEQYF.

CDR3 loop: CASSPLVGMNYGYTF. The chain combines TRBV7-9 with TRBJ1-2. The V gene's germline CDR1 is SEHNR and CDR2 FQNEAQ (reference sequence). This CDR3 comprises 15 residues.

Its frequency marks this clonotype as medium-sized. This rearrangement joins TRBV2 to TRBJ2-3; the D call of TRBD1 rests on TCRdb alone, since no DNA is present to check it. Germline CDR1 reads SNHLY; CDR2 reads FYNNEI. The CDR3 is made up of 17 amino acids. The CDR3: CASSERAQGASTDTQYF.

This clonotype registers medium-sized by frequency. The chain joins TRBV7-2 to TRBJ2-3. The CDR3 has 15 residues. In germline, CDR1 is SGHTA, CDR2 FQGNSA. The chain's CDR3 is CASSLSGSLTDTQYF.

According to its frequency, this clonotype is medium-sized. The V gene is TRBV7-2, the J gene TRBJ1-1. In germline, CDR1 is SGHTA, CDR2 FQGNSA. The CDR3 loop spans 13 amino acids. The CDR3 reads CASSLFGHTEAFF.

The gene calls are TRBV19 and TRBJ2-6. Per the germline V gene, CDR1 is LNHDA and CDR2 is SQIVND (reference sequence). CDR3 length equals 13 residues. This CDR3 reads CASSLVGANVLTF.

The V call is TRBV6-5, the J call TRBJ2-1. Germline CDR1 MNHEY, CDR2 SVGAGI. The CDR3 extends over 13 amino acids. CDR3: CASSYSKGNEQFF.

In terms of frequency, this clonotype is medium-sized. The genes are TRBV4-3 and TRBJ1-1. This CDR3 spans 15 amino acids. Looked up from germline, CDR1 is LGHNA and CDR2 is YSLEER. CDR3 amino acids: CASSQEGPSNTEAFF.

The chain joins TRBV12-3 or TRBV12-4 to TRBJ2-3; there is no DNA to check the TCRdb D call of TRBD2. This CDR3 has 15 amino acids. CDR3 in amino acids: CASRVWRGGPDTQYF.

Frequency places this clonotype as medium-sized. The V and J genes are TRBV12-3 or TRBV12-4 and TRBJ1-5; the D gene TCRdb calls, TRBD1, cannot be checked with no DNA. This CDR3 comprises 14 residues. The CDR3 protein is CASSLQGRGQPQHF.

The chain recombines TRBV14 with TRBJ2-7; TCRdb designates TRBD1, a call that cannot be tested without DNA. This CDR3 comprises 13 residues. CDR1 is SGHDN, CDR2 FVKESK, per germline. CDR3 amino acids: CASRGDSSYEQYF.

The CDR3 sequence is CASSQEQGMNTEAFF. V gene TRBV4-3 combines with J gene TRBJ1-1; without DNA, the TCRdb call of TRBD1 cannot be checked. The CDR3 totals 15 residues. In germline, CDR1 is LGHNA, CDR2 YSLEER.

This clonotype is deemed medium-sized by its frequency. The chain couples TRBV12-5 to TRBJ2-3; the TCRdb call, TRBD2, lacks DNA for checking. The CDR3 has 17 residues. Germline values: CDR1 LGHNT, CDR2 FRNRAP. CDR3: CASGLAVMSGGWDTQYF.

By frequency, this clonotype registers medium-sized. This sequence joins TRBV20-1 and TRBJ2-7; without DNA, the TCRdb call of TRBD2 cannot be checked. Germline values: CDR1 DFQATT, CDR2 SNEGSKA (reference sequence). This CDR3 is built from 15 residues. The CDR3 spells CSARDRAGITYEQYF.

The chain combines TRBV20-1 with TRBJ2-2; with no DNA, the TCRdb D assignment of TRBD1 cannot be verified. The CDR3 covers 14 residues. Germline CDR1 reads DFQATT; CDR2 reads SNEGSKA (reference sequence). CDR3 sequence: CSASGNPDTGELFF.

By frequency, this clonotype is medium-sized. The rearrangement links TRBV6-5 to TRBJ2-1; TCRdb indicates TRBD1, and absent DNA this call remains unverified. This CDR3 comprises 16 residues. The germline CDR1 and CDR2 sequences are MNHEY and SVGAGI. This CDR3 is CASSFPGTLGPNEQFF.

V usage is TRBV4-3 and J usage is TRBJ2-7; TCRdb selects TRBD1, and the lack of DNA leaves this call unchecked. CDR1 is LGHNA, CDR2 YSLEER, per germline. This CDR3 is 15 amino acids long. The CDR3 here is CASSQDWDSSYEQYF.

Considering frequency, this clonotype is medium-sized. V gene TRBV21-1 combines with J gene TRBJ1-2; TCRdb's D call, TRBD1, is unchecked because there is no DNA. TRBV21-1 is described as a pseudogene. The CDR3 is made up of 15 amino acids. The CDR3 region is CASSKVEWDSCGYTF.

Its frequency marks this clonotype as medium-sized. The V gene is TRBV20-1, the J gene TRBJ2-7; TCRdb lists TRBD1, though no DNA is available to test this call. This CDR3 has 14 amino acids. From germline, CDR1 is DFQATT and CDR2 SNEGSKA (reference sequence). CDR3 region: CSAREVGGPYEQYF.